The 7 T cell receptor beta chains below were found in one sample sequenced in a study of immune evolution from preneoplasia to lung adenocarcinoma. Produced via immunoSEQ multiplex PCR; TCRdb's table is partial and in-frame only. Of approximately 5,100 clones in the sample, about 80% were seen once. Sequenced sample: FFPE adjacent normal lung tissue. These receptors were taken from a person aged 60-79 years with lung adenocarcinoma.

The V gene is TRBV18, the J gene TRBJ1-1; possible D gene TRBD1, 5 bases. With 6 bases removed from V and 11 bases from J, the gap between germline ends came to 22 bases. Germline V gene sequence: CDR1 KGHSH, CDR2 LQKENI. CDR3 length: 14 residues. The CDR3, as DNA: TGTGCCAGCTCGCAGGAAAGACAGTCCTCTGGGGCTTTCTTT. Protein product: CASSQERQSSGAFF.

This chain uses TRBV19 with TRBJ1-2; D gene unclear. The CDR3 extends over 15 amino acids. Germline CDR1 and CDR2: LNHDA and SQIVND (reference sequence). Trimming pared 2 bases from V and 3 bases from J, leaving 13 bases between. The CDR3 nucleotides read TGTGCCAGTAGTATATTCGGGCAGAGTTACTATGGCTACACCTTC. Translated, it gives CASSIFGQSYYGYTF.

The CDR3 sequence is CASSLRLAGGYTQYF. CDR3 bases: TGTGCCAGCAGCCTCAGACTAGCGGGGGGCTATACGCAGTATTTT. The chain recombines TRBV7-8 with TRBJ2-3; TRBD2 matches at 13 bases. The trim removed 5 bases at V and 7 bases at J, leaving 6 bases unmatched. The CDR3 length is 15 residues. Germline V CDR1 and CDR2: SGHVS, FQNEAQ.

V and J are TRBV7-9 and TRBJ1-3, with TRBD1 as a possible D gene (5 bases). Germline V CDR1 and CDR2: SEHNR, FQNEAQ (reference sequence). V was trimmed by 3 bases and J by 0 bases, leaving 12 bases between them. This CDR3 comprises 16 residues. In DNA, the CDR3 is TGTGCCAGCAGCTTTACAGGCGTGAGCTCTGGAAACACCATATATTTT. Protein: CASSFTGVSSGNTIYF.

This clone was seen a few times. V gene TRBV5-4 combines with J gene TRBJ1-3; D is unresolved. This CDR3 has 14 residues. Trimming removed 1 base from V and 6 bases from J, with 11 bases in between. Germline V gives CDR1 SGHNT, CDR2 YYREEE (reference sequence). The CDR3 spells CASSLRGFKNTIYF. The CDR3 DNA sequence: TGTGCCAGCAGCTTGCGTGGGTTCAAAAACACCATATATTTT.

This clone occurred a few times. This rearrangement joins TRBV5-6 to TRBJ2-3; no clear D gene. This CDR3 is built from 17 residues. V was shortened by 4 bases and J by 6 bases, with 24 bases between the two germline ends. Germline CDR1 SGHDT, CDR2 YYEEEE. The DNA of the CDR3 is TGTGCCAGCAGCATGTTACTCGAGTATCCCAAACCGGATACGCAGTATTTT. Translating gives CASSMLLEYPKPDTQYF.

This clone was counted only a few times. The chain couples TRBV30 to TRBJ1-6; TRBD1 matches 12 bases. V trimming: 1 base; J trimming: 13 bases; junction bases outside the gene matches: 8. This CDR3 is built from 15 residues. Germline values: CDR1 GTSNPN, CDR2 SVGIG (reference sequence). CDR3 sequence reads: CAWSDGTGGFAPLHF. As DNA, the CDR3 is TGTGCCTGGAGTGACGGGACAGGGGGCTTCGCTCCCCTCCACTTT.